This is a list of T cell receptor beta chains from one sample in a study of T cell repertoires in cytomegalovirus infection. MiXCR, run by TCRdb on the reads, gives a single entry per CDR3 protein. The sample shows under 300,000 distinct CDR3 sequences, under 25% of them seen only once. These receptors are not linked to any known antigen. Sequences were derived from cultured PBMCs, sampled from culture after CMV antigen stimulation. These receptors were taken from a human donor in good health (CMV status not recorded). Some clones in this sample may be carry-over from other donors' samples. Each CDR3 is given with its conserved first and last residue. Fields, in order: V gene, clone size, D gene, J gene, CDR3 length, CDR3 DNA, CDR3 protein. A D gene is named only where the DNA matches it firmly. Clone size, where shown, is once, few, many, or a class for clones that have expanded.

TRBV27	NA	TRBD1	TRBJ1-2	14	TGTGCCAGCAGTAAAGGACAGGCCTCATATGGCTACACCTTC	CASSKGQASYGYTF
TRBV27	few	NA	TRBJ1-4	14	TGTGCCAGCAGCACTCTCAGACCGGAGGAAAAACTGTTTTTT	CASSTLRPEEKLFF
TRBV7-9	NA	TRBD2	TRBJ2-1	16	TGTGCCAGCAGCCCCACAATAGGGACTAAGGGAAATGAGCAGTTCTTC	CASSPTIGTKGNEQFF
TRBV7-7	few	NA	TRBJ2-1	13	TGTGCCAGCAGCGGGGGCCGAACCAATGAGCAGTTCTTC	CASSGGRTNEQFF
TRBV15	NA	TRBD2	TRBJ2-1	20	TGTGCCACCAGCAGGGGATCCCTAGCGGGAGGAGTGAAGTTGAACAATGAGCAGTTCTTC	CATSRGSLAGGVKLNNEQFF
TRBV9	few	TRBD1	TRBJ2-6	19	TGTGCCAGCAGCGAAGGCCTGAGACAGGGTATCGCTGGGGCCAACGTCCTGACTTTC	CASSEGLRQGIAGANVLTF
TRBV4-2	many	NA	TRBJ2-5	14	TGTGCCAGCAGCCAAGGATCTGGGTCAGAGACCCAGTACTTC	CASSQGSGSETQYF
TRBV12-5	few	NA	TRBJ2-7	14	TGTGCTAGTGGTTTGGTACCATCTTCCTACGAGCAGTACTTC	CASGLVPSSYEQYF
TRBV19	once	TRBD2	TRBJ2-2	16	TGTGCCAGTAGTACCCAGACTAGCGGGTACACCGGGGAGCTGTTTTTT	CASSTQTSGYTGELFF
TRBV28	NA	NA	TRBJ2-3	12	TGTGCCAGCACGGCTAGCACAGATACGCAGTATTTT	CASTASTDTQYF
TRBV12-3/TRBV12-4	few	NA	TRBJ1-1	14	TGTGCCAGCAAGATGGACAGCCAGAACACTGAAGCTTTCTTT	CASKMDSQNTEAFF
TRBV11-2	NA	NA	TRBJ2-7	13	TGTGCCAGCAGCTTAGACTACCCGCGCCAGCAGTACTTC	CASSLDYPRQQYF
TRBV27	many	NA	TRBJ2-1	13	TGTGCCAGCAGTCCCACGGGAGACCATGAGCAGTTCTTC	CASSPTGDHEQFF
TRBV5-1	few	NA	TRBJ2-3	15	TGCGCCAGCAGCTTGTTGTCCACCACCACAGATACGCAGTATTTT	CASSLLSTTTDTQYF
TRBV24-1	NA	TRBD2	TRBJ2-1	13	TGTGCCACCAGTGGACGACTAGCGGGTGAGCAGTTCTTC	CATSGRLAGEQFF
TRBV7-9	once	NA	TRBJ1-5	14	TGTGCCAGCAGCCTATCGGACAGCAATCAGCCCCAGCATTTT	CASSLSDSNQPQHF
TRBV14	NA	NA	TRBJ1-1	13	TGTGCCAGCAGCCAACCTCCGGACACTGAAGCTTTCTTT	CASSQPPDTEAFF
TRBV7-9	few	NA	TRBJ1-3	16	TGTGCCAGCAGCCATACTCCCACGTTCTCTGGAAACACCATATATTTT	CASSHTPTFSGNTIYF
TRBV29-1	NA	NA	TRBJ2-6	14	TGCAGCGTTGTAGCTCTCTCTGGGGCCAACGTCCTGACTTTC	CSVVALSGANVLTF
TRBV7-2	many	NA	TRBJ2-3	10	TGTGCCAGCAGCTCTCACACGCAGTATTTT	CASSSHTQYF